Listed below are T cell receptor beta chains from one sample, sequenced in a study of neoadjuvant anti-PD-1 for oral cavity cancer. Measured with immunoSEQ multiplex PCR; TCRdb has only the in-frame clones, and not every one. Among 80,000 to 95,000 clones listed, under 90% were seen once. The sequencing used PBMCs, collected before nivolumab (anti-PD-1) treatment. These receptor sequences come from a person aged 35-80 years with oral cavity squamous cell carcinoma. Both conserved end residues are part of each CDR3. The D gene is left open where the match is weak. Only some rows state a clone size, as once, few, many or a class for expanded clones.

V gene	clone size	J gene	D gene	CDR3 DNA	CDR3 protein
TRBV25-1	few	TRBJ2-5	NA	TGTGCCAGCACCCCACAGGGAGAGACCCAGTACTTC	CASTPQGETQYF
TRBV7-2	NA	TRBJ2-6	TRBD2	TGTGCCAGCAGCTTAGACAAGCGGGGCCACTCTGGGGCCAACGTCCTGACTTTC	CASSLDKRGHSGANVLTF
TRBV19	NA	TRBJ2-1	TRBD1	TGTGCCAGTAGTATTTTGGACAGGGGGACGGGGTGGAATGAGCAGTTCTTC	CASSILDRGTGWNEQFF
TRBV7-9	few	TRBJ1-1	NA	TGTGCCAGCAGCTTAGTGACAGGGAACACTGAAGCTTTCTTT	CASSLVTGNTEAFF
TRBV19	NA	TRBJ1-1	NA	TGTGCCAGTAGATCGGGTGGGATGAACACTGAAGCTTTCTTT	CASRSGGMNTEAFF
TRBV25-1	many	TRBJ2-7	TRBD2	TGTGCCAGCAGTGCGGGACTAGCGGGAAGAATTGAGCAGTACTTC	CASSAGLAGRIEQYF
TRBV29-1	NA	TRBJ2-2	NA	TGCAGCGCCGGGGGTGGGCAGAACACCGGGGAGCTGTTTTTT	CSAGGGQNTGELFF
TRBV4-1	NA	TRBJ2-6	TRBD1	TGCGCCAGCAGCCAACTACCTGACAGGGTCAAGACGTCGGCTGGGGCCAACGTCCTGACTTTC	CASSQLPDRVKTSAGANVLTF
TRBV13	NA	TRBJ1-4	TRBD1	TGTGCCAGCAGCTTGGACAGGGGCGGGCGTAAACTGTTTTTT	CASSLDRGGRKLFF
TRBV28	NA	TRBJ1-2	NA	TGTGCCTCCGGGATTCTTGGTAACTATGGCTACACCTTC	CASGILGNYGYTF
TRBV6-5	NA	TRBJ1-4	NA	TGTGCCAGCAGTTCCTTAACCGGGACAACTAATGAAAAACTGTTTTTT	CASSSLTGTTNEKLFF
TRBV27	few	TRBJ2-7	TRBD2	TGTGCCAGCAGTTCCCTAGCGGCCGGAGACTACGAGCAGTACTTC	CASSSLAAGDYEQYF
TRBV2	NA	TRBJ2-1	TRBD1	TGTGCCAGCAAAATGGCAGGGGGCCTCGATGAGCAGTTCTTC	CASKMAGGLDEQFF